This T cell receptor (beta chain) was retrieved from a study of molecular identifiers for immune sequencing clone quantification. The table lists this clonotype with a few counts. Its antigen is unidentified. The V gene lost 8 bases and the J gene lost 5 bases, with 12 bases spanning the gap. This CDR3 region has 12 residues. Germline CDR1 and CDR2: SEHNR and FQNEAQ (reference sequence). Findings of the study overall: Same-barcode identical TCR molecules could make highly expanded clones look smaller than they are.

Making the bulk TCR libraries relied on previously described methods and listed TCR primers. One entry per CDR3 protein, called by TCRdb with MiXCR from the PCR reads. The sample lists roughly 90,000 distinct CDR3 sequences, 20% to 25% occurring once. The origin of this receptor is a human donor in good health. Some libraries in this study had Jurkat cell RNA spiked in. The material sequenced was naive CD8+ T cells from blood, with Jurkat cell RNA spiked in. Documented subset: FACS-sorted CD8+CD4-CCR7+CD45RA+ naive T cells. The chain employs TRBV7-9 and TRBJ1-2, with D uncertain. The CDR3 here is CASEGRNYGYTF. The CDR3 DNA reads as TGTGCCAGCGAAGGCAGGAATTATGGCTACACCTTC. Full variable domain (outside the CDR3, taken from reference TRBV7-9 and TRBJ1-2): DTGVSQNPRHKITKRGQNVTFRCDPISEHNRLYWYRQTLGQGPEFLTYFQNEAQLEKSRLLSDRFSAERPKGSFSTLEIQRTEQGDSAMYLCASEGRNYGYTFGSGTRLTVV.